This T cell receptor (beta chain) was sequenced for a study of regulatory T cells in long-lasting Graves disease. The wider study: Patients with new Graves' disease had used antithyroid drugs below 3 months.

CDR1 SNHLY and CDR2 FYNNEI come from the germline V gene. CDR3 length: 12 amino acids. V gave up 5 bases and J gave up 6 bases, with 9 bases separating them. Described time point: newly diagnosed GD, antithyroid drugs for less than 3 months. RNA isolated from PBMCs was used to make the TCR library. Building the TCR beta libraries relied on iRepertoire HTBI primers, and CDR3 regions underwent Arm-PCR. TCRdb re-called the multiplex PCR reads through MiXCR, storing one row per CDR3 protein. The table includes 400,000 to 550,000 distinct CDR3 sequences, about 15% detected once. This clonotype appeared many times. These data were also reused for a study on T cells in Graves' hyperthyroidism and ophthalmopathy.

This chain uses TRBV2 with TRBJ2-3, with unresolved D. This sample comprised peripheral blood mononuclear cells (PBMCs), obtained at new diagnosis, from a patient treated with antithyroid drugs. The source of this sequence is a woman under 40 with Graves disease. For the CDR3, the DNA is TGTGCCAGCAGTTTTGGATTCGATACGCAGTATTTT. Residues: CASSFGFDTQYF.